One sample yielded the 15 T cell receptor beta chains listed below, sequenced in a study of CD8 T cells in ankylosing spondylitis. Points from the study as a whole: One TCR beta motif, made up of roughly eight highly homologous variants, appeared characteristic of ankylosing spondylitis blood.

Their antigen targets remain unknown. TCRdb re-called the 5' RACE reads with MiXCR, one entry per CDR3 protein. The sample records about 500,000 distinct CDR3 sequences, about 5.2% being singletons. The sample consisted of blood, either unsorted or a sorted T cell fraction (not recorded which). The source is a male donor with ankylosing spondylitis.

This clonotype was found many times. The gene calls are TRBV5-1 and TRBJ2-1; D uncertain. Trimming took off 4 bases at V and 10 bases at J, with 15 bases between the two ends. CDR1 SGHRS and CDR2 YFSETQ come from the germline V gene. This CDR3 is built from 13 residues. CDR3 DNA: TGCGCCAGCAGCCTTAGTAGGTTCGACGAGCAGTTCTTC. Translation: CASSLSRFDEQFF.

The V call is TRBV28, the J call TRBJ2-7; D ambiguous. In germline, CDR1 is MDHEN, CDR2 SYDVKM. The CDR3 sequence is 15 residues long. V lost 4 bases, J lost 2 bases, and 15 bases lay in between. CDR3 in amino acids: CASSSLLGAAYEQYF. For the CDR3, the DNA is TGTGCCAGCAGTTCCCTCCTTGGCGCCGCCTACGAGCAGTACTTC.

There are many counts of this clonotype. The rearrangement uses TRBV5-1 and TRBJ2-1, with TRBD2 matching over 10 bases. This CDR3 has 15 residues. CDR1 and CDR2 from the germline V gene are SGHRS and YFSETQ. V was pared by 2 bases and J by 10 bases, with 9 bases of the junction left unmatched. The CDR3 here is CASSLLAGPLEEQFF. CDR3 bases: TGCGCCAGCAGCTTACTAGCGGGGCCGTTGGAGGAGCAGTTCTTC. The entire variable domain, with the rest obtained from reference TRBV5-1 and TRBJ2-1, is as follows: KAGVTQTPRYLIKTRGQQVTLSCSPISGHRSVSWYQQTPGQGLQFLFEYFSETQRNKGNFPGRFSGRQFSNSRSEMNVSTLELGDSALYLCASSLLAGPLEEQFFGPGTRLTVL.

This clonotype occurred many times. The chain links TRBV6-5 to TRBJ2-4, with 7 bases identical to TRBD1. Per the germline V gene, CDR1 is MNHEY and CDR2 is SVGAGI. The length of the CDR3 is 16 residues. J gave up 0 bases and V 2 bases, and 4 bases lay outside the gene matches. CDR3 in DNA: TGTGCCAGCAGTTACCGGTACAGGGGAGCCAAAAACATTCAGTACTTC. Residues: CASSYRYRGAKNIQYF.

This clonotype was recorded many times. The chain recombines TRBV11-2 with TRBJ2-5; no clear D gene. Germline V gene data show CDR1 as SGHAT and CDR2 as FQNNGV. The CDR3 totals 15 residues. V gave up 7 bases and J gave up 5 bases, with 20 bases separating them. CDR3 in amino acids: CASTPMRSGPETQYF. The CDR3 DNA sequence: TGTGCCAGCACCCCCATGCGATCGGGCCCCGAGACCCAGTACTTC.

The rearrangement uses TRBV11-1 and TRBJ2-7; TRBD1 might be the D (5 bases). The CDR3 has 13 amino acids. Germline V gene sequence: CDR1 SGHAT, CDR2 FQDESV (reference sequence). The V gene lost 4 bases and the J gene lost 2 bases, with 9 bases spanning the gap. CDR3 nucleotides: TGTGCCAGCAGCTCTAGACAGACCTACGAGCAGTACTTC. Protein sequence: CASSSRQTYEQYF.

This chain links TRBV28 with TRBJ2-5; D unresolved. The germline V gene has CDR1 MDHEN and CDR2 SYDVKM. There are 13 residues in the CDR3. The V end lost 5 bases, the J end lost 3 bases, and 10 bases lay between the germline ends. This CDR3 reads CASSRSVKETQYF. As DNA, the CDR3 is TGTGCCAGCAGTCGGTCCGTAAAAGAGACCCAGTACTTC.

This clonotype came up a few times. This chain uses TRBV9 with TRBJ2-1; 8 bases agree with TRBD1. The CDR3 is 16 amino acids. The junction had 8 bases not matched to a gene; V was cut back by 3 bases and J by 3 bases. Germline CDR1 and CDR2: SGDLS and YYNGEE. CDR3 sequence (DNA): TGTGCCAGCAGCGAGGGGGCAGGGGGCATCTACAATGAGCAGTTCTTC. Amino acid sequence: CASSEGAGGIYNEQFF.

The sample holds many counts of this clonotype. This chain joins TRBV7-6 and TRBJ2-7; perhaps TRBD2 as D (6 bases). The CDR3 sequence is 14 residues long. Germline V gives CDR1 SGHVS, CDR2 FNYEAQ. V was trimmed by 5 bases and J by 2 bases, leaving 13 bases between them. CDR3 nucleotide sequence: TGTGCCAGCAGCCCCCTTAGCGGCCCCTACGAGCAGTACTTC. Translating gives CASSPLSGPYEQYF.

This clonotype was observed many times. The J gene is TRBJ2-1, the V gene TRBV10-3; D possibly corresponds to TRBD2 (8 bases). V was clipped by 1 base and J by 0 bases, with 22 bases between them. CDR3 size: 20 residues. CDR1 ENHRY and CDR2 SYGVKD come from the germline V gene. The CDR3 DNA follows: TGTGCCATCAGTGAGTTGAGGGGGCGGGAGGCTAGGATCTCCTACAATGAGCAGTTCTTC. Protein sequence: CAISELRGREARISYNEQFF.

The rearrangement links TRBV4-2 to TRBJ2-4, with 7 positions matching TRBD1. Losses at the gene ends were 3 bases for V and 4 bases for J; bases not matched to a gene: 6. The CDR3 totals 15 residues. Per the germline V gene, CDR1 is LGHNA and CDR2 is YNFKEQ. CDR3: CASSHSGTEKNIQYF. DNA for the CDR3: TGTGCCAGCAGCCACTCCGGGACAGAGAAAAACATTCAGTACTTC.

This clonotype was observed a handful of times. The chain recombines TRBV7-2 with TRBJ1-5; no clear D gene. The CDR3 extends over 15 amino acids. The V end lost 5 bases, the J end lost 2 bases, and 13 bases lay between the germline ends. Germline V gene lookup returns CDR1 SGHTA and CDR2 FQGNSA. CDR3 DNA: TGTGCCAGCAGCCCCTTGGCCGGGGGCAATCAGCCCCAGCATTTT. This gives the protein CASSPLAGGNQPQHF.

The CDR3 DNA reads TGTGCCAGCAGCCGCAACAGGGGGCAAGGCAATCAGCCCCAGCATTTT. The encoded protein is CASSRNRGQGNQPQHF. J is TRBJ1-5 and V is TRBV5-5, with 9 bases that match TRBD1. The V and J ends lost 4 bases and 2 bases, in that order; junction bases with no gene match: 7. CDR1 and CDR2 from the germline V gene are SGHKS and YYEKEE (reference sequence). CDR3 length: 16 residues.

This clonotype was detected ten times or more. The genes are TRBV20-1 and TRBJ2-7; 9 bases match TRBD1. This CDR3 is 14 amino acids long. Trimming cost V 3 bases and J 4 bases; bases outside gene matches: 7. Germline lookup yields CDR1 DFQATT and CDR2 SNEGSKA (reference sequence). CDR3 protein: CSARRTGGAYEQYF. The DNA of the CDR3 is TGCAGTGCTAGGCGCACAGGGGGCGCTTACGAGCAGTACTTC.

This clonotype was counted at least ten times. V gene TRBV28 combines with J gene TRBJ1-4, with D unclear. CDR1 and CDR2 from the germline V gene are MDHEN and SYDVKM. With 3 bases removed from V and 2 bases from J, the gap between germline ends came to 13 bases. This CDR3 is 16 amino acids long. Here the CDR3 DNA reads TGTGCCAGCAGTTTTTGGGCCCTCTGGACTAATGAAAAACTGTTTTTT. It translates to CASSFWALWTNEKLFF.